Listed below are T cell receptor beta chains from one sample, sequenced in a study of cytomegalovirus exposure and HLA in healthy donors. The method was immunoSEQ multiplex PCR; TCRdb's version includes in-frame clones alone and lacks a portion of them. The sample carries under 150,000 clones, about three quarters recorded once. What was sequenced was PBMCs. The receptor set was obtained from a human donor in good health. Both conserved end residues are part of each CDR3. Each record gives: CDR3 protein, CDR3 DNA, clone size, J gene, D gene, V gene. The D gene is left open where the match is weak. Clone size is given for some rows only: seen once, a few or many times, or a class if the clone is expanded.

CDR3 protein: CASSQGQGLSYEQYF
CDR3 DNA: TGTGCCAGCAGCCAAGGACAGGGCCTCTCCTACGAGCAGTACTTC
clone size: NA
J gene: TRBJ2-7
D gene: TRBD1
V gene: TRBV6-5

CDR3 protein: CASSFPGLSTDTQYF
CDR3 DNA: TGTGCCAGCAGCTTCCCGGGACTAAGCACAGATACGCAGTATTTT
clone size: NA
J gene: TRBJ2-3
D gene: TRBD2
V gene: TRBV7-2

CDR3 protein: CASRGGEQFF
CDR3 DNA: TGCGCCAGCAGGGGGGGTGAGCAGTTCTTC
clone size: few
J gene: TRBJ2-1
D gene: NA
V gene: TRBV5-1

CDR3 protein: CASSLGPSSSGNTIYF
CDR3 DNA: TGTGCCAGCAGCTTGGGGCCCTCTAGCTCTGGAAACACCATATATTTT
clone size: NA
J gene: TRBJ1-3
D gene: NA
V gene: TRBV5-6

CDR3 protein: CASSTAGTGDDEQFF
CDR3 DNA: TGTGCCAGCAGCACCGCCGGGACTGGAGACGATGAGCAGTTCTTC
clone size: NA
J gene: TRBJ2-1
D gene: NA
V gene: TRBV7-2

CDR3 protein: CASSPPGGADYEQYF
CDR3 DNA: TGTGCCAGCTCACCACCCGGAGGGGCCGACTACGAGCAGTACTTC
clone size: NA
J gene: TRBJ2-7
D gene: NA
V gene: TRBV18

CDR3 protein: CASSLGDRHNTGELFF
CDR3 DNA: TGTGCCAGCAGCTTAGGGGACAGGCATAACACCGGGGAGCTGTTTTTT
clone size: NA
J gene: TRBJ2-2
D gene: TRBD1
V gene: TRBV11-2

CDR3 protein: CASRQSGGPYEQYF
CDR3 DNA: TGTGCCAGCAGGCAAAGCGGGGGGCCCTACGAGCAGTACTTC
clone size: NA
J gene: TRBJ2-7
D gene: TRBD2
V gene: TRBV7-9

CDR3 protein: CSSSLRQGSEENIQYF
CDR3 DNA: TGTTCCAGCAGCTTACGTCAGGGGAGCGAGGAAAACATTCAGTACTTC
clone size: NA
J gene: TRBJ2-4
D gene: NA
V gene: TRBV7-9

CDR3 protein: CASSSEGAGRGEKLFF
CDR3 DNA: TGTGCCAGCAGCTCCGAGGGGGCAGGCCGCGGGGAAAAACTGTTTTTT
clone size: NA
J gene: TRBJ1-4
D gene: TRBD1
V gene: TRBV7-2

CDR3 protein: CASSDSSGGADTQYF
CDR3 DNA: TGTGCCAGCAGTGACTCCAGCGGGGGCGCCGATACGCAGTATTTT
clone size: few
J gene: TRBJ2-3
D gene: TRBD2
V gene: TRBV6-4

CDR3 protein: CASSLGLHRLMNTEAFF
CDR3 DNA: TGTGCCAGCAGTTTAGGACTCCACCGGCTCATGAACACTGAAGCTTTCTTT
clone size: NA
J gene: TRBJ1-1
D gene: NA
V gene: TRBV28

CDR3 protein: CASSLGTGGLRGEQFF
CDR3 DNA: TGTGCCAGCAGTTTAGGGACAGGGGGCCTCCGTGGCGAGCAGTTCTTC
clone size: NA
J gene: TRBJ2-1
D gene: TRBD1
V gene: TRBV27

CDR3 protein: CASKAGLLDQPQHF
CDR3 DNA: TGTGCCAGCAAGGCAGGGTTATTGGATCAGCCCCAGCATTTT
clone size: NA
J gene: TRBJ1-5
D gene: NA
V gene: TRBV2

CDR3 protein: CASSNSLEFF
CDR3 DNA: TGTGCCAGCAGTAATTCCCTTGAGTTCTTC
clone size: once
J gene: TRBJ2-1
D gene: NA
V gene: TRBV21-1

CDR3 protein: CASSQGGQGARGTQYF
CDR3 DNA: TGCGCCAGCAGCCAAGGGGGACAGGGGGCGCGTGGTACGCAGTATTTT
clone size: NA
J gene: TRBJ2-3
D gene: TRBD1
V gene: TRBV4-3

CDR3 protein: CAWSGVQVPGYTF
CDR3 DNA: TGTGCCTGGAGTGGGGTACAGGTACCTGGCTACACCTTC
clone size: few
J gene: TRBJ1-2
D gene: NA
V gene: TRBV30

CDR3 protein: CASRADRVFEAFF
CDR3 DNA: TGCGCCAGCAGGGCTGACAGGGTTTTTGAAGCTTTCTTT
clone size: NA
J gene: TRBJ1-1
D gene: TRBD1
V gene: TRBV10-1

CDR3 protein: CASSRQGAGVEQYF
CDR3 DNA: TGTGCCAGCAGCCGACAGGGGGCAGGAGTAGAGCAGTACTTC
clone size: NA
J gene: TRBJ2-7
D gene: TRBD1
V gene: TRBV6-5

CDR3 protein: CASRRREPYNEQFF
CDR3 DNA: TGTGCCAGCAGACGACGGGAACCCTACAATGAGCAGTTCTTC
clone size: NA
J gene: TRBJ2-1
D gene: NA
V gene: TRBV7-2

CDR3 protein: CASSESTGNNSPLHF
CDR3 DNA: TGTGCCAGCAGTGAAAGCACCGGGAACAATTCACCCCTCCACTTT
clone size: NA
J gene: TRBJ1-6
D gene: NA
V gene: TRBV6-1

CDR3 protein: CASRLSRDRDEQFF
CDR3 DNA: TGTGCCAGCAGGCTATCACGGGACAGGGACGAGCAGTTCTTC
clone size: NA
J gene: TRBJ2-1
D gene: TRBD1
V gene: TRBV28

CDR3 protein: CASSPRGPWATGELFF
CDR3 DNA: TGTGCCAGCAGCCCCAGGGGCCCCTGGGCCACCGGGGAGCTGTTTTTT
clone size: NA
J gene: TRBJ2-2
D gene: NA
V gene: TRBV11-2

CDR3 protein: CASSPRGTVTLEAFF
CDR3 DNA: TGTGCCAGTAGTCCGCGAGGGACAGTTACTTTAGAAGCTTTCTTT
clone size: NA
J gene: TRBJ1-1
D gene: TRBD1
V gene: TRBV19

CDR3 protein: CASNTNYGYTF
CDR3 DNA: TGTGCCAGCAACACTAACTATGGCTACACCTTC
clone size: few
J gene: TRBJ1-2
D gene: NA
V gene: TRBV2

CDR3 protein: CAISEFGGGSYEQYF
CDR3 DNA: TGTGCCATCAGTGAATTCGGCGGCGGGTCCTACGAGCAGTACTTC
clone size: few
J gene: TRBJ2-7
D gene: NA
V gene: TRBV10-3

CDR3 protein: CASTLQETQYF
CDR3 DNA: TGTGCCAGCACTCTCCAAGAGACCCAGTACTTC
clone size: once
J gene: TRBJ2-5
D gene: NA
V gene: TRBV2

CDR3 protein: CASSPGETNTGELFF
CDR3 DNA: TGTGCCAGCAGCCCAGGGGAGACGAACACCGGGGAGCTGTTTTTT
clone size: NA
J gene: TRBJ2-2
D gene: NA
V gene: TRBV28

CDR3 protein: CASSLGTSYEQFF
CDR3 DNA: TGTGCCAGCAGCTTGGGGACTAGTTATGAGCAGTTCTTC
clone size: NA
J gene: TRBJ2-1
D gene: TRBD2
V gene: TRBV11-3

CDR3 protein: CAWSHPGTGGEQYF
CDR3 DNA: TGTGCCTGGAGTCACCCCGGGACAGGGGGCGAGCAGTACTTC
clone size: NA
J gene: TRBJ2-7
D gene: TRBD1
V gene: TRBV30

CDR3 protein: CASGRTSPNGYTF
CDR3 DNA: TGTGCCAGCGGACGGACAAGCCCCAATGGCTACACCTTC
clone size: NA
J gene: TRBJ1-2
D gene: NA
V gene: TRBV2

CDR3 protein: CASSLADTLNTEAFF
CDR3 DNA: TGTGCCAGCAGCTTAGCCGACACTTTGAACACTGAAGCTTTCTTT
clone size: few
J gene: TRBJ1-1
D gene: NA
V gene: TRBV7-2

CDR3 protein: CAGAGQANEKLFF
CDR3 DNA: TGCGCCGGAGCCGGACAGGCTAATGAAAAACTGTTTTTT
clone size: NA
J gene: TRBJ1-4
D gene: TRBD1
V gene: TRBV10-1

CDR3 protein: CASSLQAEETQYF
CDR3 DNA: TGTGCCAGCAGCTTACAGGCAGAAGAGACCCAGTACTTC
clone size: NA
J gene: TRBJ2-5
D gene: NA
V gene: TRBV11-3

CDR3 protein: CASSPAGLAADEQYF
CDR3 DNA: TGTGCCAGCAGCCCCGCCGGGCTAGCGGCCGACGAGCAGTACTTC
clone size: NA
J gene: TRBJ2-7
D gene: TRBD2
V gene: TRBV7-2

CDR3 protein: CASSPPSGMVTDTQYF
CDR3 DNA: TGTGCCAGCAGCCCCCCTAGCGGGATGGTAACAGATACGCAGTATTTT
clone size: NA
J gene: TRBJ2-3
D gene: TRBD2
V gene: TRBV5-4

CDR3 protein: CASGGLGTFNEKLFF
CDR3 DNA: TGTGCCAGCGGAGGGTTGGGCACCTTCAATGAAAAACTGTTTTTT
clone size: NA
J gene: TRBJ1-4
D gene: NA
V gene: TRBV9

CDR3 protein: CASSEDRGGTYEQYF
CDR3 DNA: TGTGCCAGCAGTGAGGACAGGGGGGGAACCTACGAGCAGTACTTC
clone size: NA
J gene: TRBJ2-7
D gene: TRBD1
V gene: TRBV6-1

CDR3 protein: CASSWGLTVEEKLFF
CDR3 DNA: TGTGCCAGCAGCTGGGGGCTAACGGTGGAGGAAAAACTGTTTTTT
clone size: NA
J gene: TRBJ1-4
D gene: NA
V gene: TRBV7-2

CDR3 protein: CATSRDRRVSYEQYF
CDR3 DNA: TGTGCCACCAGCAGAGATCGCAGGGTTTCCTACGAGCAGTACTTC
clone size: NA
J gene: TRBJ2-7
D gene: NA
V gene: TRBV15

CDR3 protein: CASSLETGGYEQYF
CDR3 DNA: TGTGCCAGCAGCTTAGAGACAGGGGGCTACGAGCAGTACTTC
clone size: NA
J gene: TRBJ2-7
D gene: TRBD1
V gene: TRBV7-6

CDR3 protein: CAISASTPSYEQYF
CDR3 DNA: TGTGCCATCAGTGCTAGTACGCCCTCCTACGAGCAGTACTTC
clone size: NA
J gene: TRBJ2-7
D gene: NA
V gene: TRBV10-3

CDR3 protein: CAWSVNNQGTQPQHF
CDR3 DNA: TGTGCCTGGAGTGTAAACAATCAGGGTACCCAGCCCCAGCATTTT
clone size: NA
J gene: TRBJ1-5
D gene: NA
V gene: TRBV30

CDR3 protein: CASSPPDRDYGYTF
CDR3 DNA: TGTGCCAGCTCACCTCCTGACAGGGACTATGGCTACACCTTC
clone size: NA
J gene: TRBJ1-2
D gene: TRBD1
V gene: TRBV18

CDR3 protein: CASSAGASGELFF
CDR3 DNA: TGCGCCAGCAGCGCAGGGGCGTCCGGGGAGCTGTTTTTT
clone size: NA
J gene: TRBJ2-2
D gene: NA
V gene: TRBV5-1

CDR3 protein: CASSTERLTGDTQYF
CDR3 DNA: TGTGCCAGCAGCACTGAGAGATTGACAGGCGATACGCAGTATTTT
clone size: once
J gene: TRBJ2-3
D gene: NA
V gene: TRBV9

CDR3 protein: CASSQVPPGHEQYF
CDR3 DNA: TGCGCCAGCAGCCAAGTCCCCCCAGGACACGAGCAGTACTTC
clone size: NA
J gene: TRBJ2-7
D gene: NA
V gene: TRBV4-1

CDR3 protein: CASRDRVGNTIYF
CDR3 DNA: TGTGCCAGCAGGGACAGGGTTGGAAACACCATATATTTT
clone size: NA
J gene: TRBJ1-3
D gene: TRBD1
V gene: TRBV7-2

CDR3 protein: CASSLGLAGQFF
CDR3 DNA: TGTGCCAGCAGCTTAGGGCTGGCAGGTCAGTTCTTC
clone size: few
J gene: TRBJ2-1
D gene: NA
V gene: TRBV7-2

CDR3 protein: CASSLLGSEQFF
CDR3 DNA: TGCGCCAGCAGCTTGCTTGGGAGTGAGCAGTTCTTC
clone size: NA
J gene: TRBJ2-1
D gene: NA
V gene: TRBV5-1

CDR3 protein: CASPFILAGPAGELFF
CDR3 DNA: TGCGCCAGCCCCTTTATACTAGCGGGACCCGCCGGGGAGCTGTTTTTT
clone size: NA
J gene: TRBJ2-2
D gene: TRBD2
V gene: TRBV5-1

CDR3 protein: CASSRGGSYNEQFF
CDR3 DNA: TGTGCCAGCAGCCGGGGGGGCTCCTACAATGAGCAGTTCTTC
clone size: NA
J gene: TRBJ2-1
D gene: TRBD2
V gene: TRBV5-4

CDR3 protein: CATTYNEQFF
CDR3 DNA: TGTGCCACCACCTACAATGAGCAGTTCTTC
clone size: NA
J gene: TRBJ2-1
D gene: NA
V gene: TRBV2

CDR3 protein: CAWTGSEQFF
CDR3 DNA: TGTGCCTGGACCGGGTCGGAGCAGTTCTTC
clone size: NA
J gene: TRBJ2-1
D gene: NA
V gene: TRBV30

CDR3 protein: CSVESTSGRSETQYF
CDR3 DNA: TGCAGCGTTGAGTCCACTAGCGGGAGGTCAGAGACCCAGTACTTC
clone size: few
J gene: TRBJ2-5
D gene: TRBD2
V gene: TRBV29-1